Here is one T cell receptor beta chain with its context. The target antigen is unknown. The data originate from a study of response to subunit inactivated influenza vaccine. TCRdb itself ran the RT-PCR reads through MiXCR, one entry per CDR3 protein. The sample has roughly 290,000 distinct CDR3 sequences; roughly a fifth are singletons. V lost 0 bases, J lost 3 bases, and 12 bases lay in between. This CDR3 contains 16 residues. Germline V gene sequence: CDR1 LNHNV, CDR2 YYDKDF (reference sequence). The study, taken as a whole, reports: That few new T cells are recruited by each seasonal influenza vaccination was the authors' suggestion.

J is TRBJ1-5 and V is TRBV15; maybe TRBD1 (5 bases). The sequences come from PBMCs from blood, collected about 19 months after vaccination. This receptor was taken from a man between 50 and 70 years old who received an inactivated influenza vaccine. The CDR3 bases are TGTGCCACCAGCAGAGAAGGCGTCAGGGCCAATCAGCCCCAGCATTTT. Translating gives CATSREGVRANQPQHF.